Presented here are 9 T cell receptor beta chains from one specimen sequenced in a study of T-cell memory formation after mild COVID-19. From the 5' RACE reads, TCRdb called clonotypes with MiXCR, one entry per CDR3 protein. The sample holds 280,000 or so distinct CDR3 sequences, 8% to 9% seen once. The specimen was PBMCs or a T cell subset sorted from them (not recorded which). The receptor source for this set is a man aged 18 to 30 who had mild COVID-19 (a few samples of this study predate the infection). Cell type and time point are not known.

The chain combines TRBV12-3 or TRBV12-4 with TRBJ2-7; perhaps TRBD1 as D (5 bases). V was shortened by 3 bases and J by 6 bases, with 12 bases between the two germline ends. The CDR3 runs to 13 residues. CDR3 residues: CASSFRGTGEQYF. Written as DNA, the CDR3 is TGTGCCAGCAGTTTTAGGGGTACTGGCGAGCAGTACTTC.

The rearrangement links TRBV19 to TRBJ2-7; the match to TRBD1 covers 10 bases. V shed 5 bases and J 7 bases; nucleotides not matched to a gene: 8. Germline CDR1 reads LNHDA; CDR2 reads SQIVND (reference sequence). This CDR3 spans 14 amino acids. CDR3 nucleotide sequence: TGTGCCAGTAGTTCCGGGACAGGGGCAAGGGAGCAGTACTTC. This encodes CASSSGTGAREQYF.

CDR3 sequence: CASSETDRSNQPQHF. The CDR3 DNA is TGTGCCAGCAGCGAAACGGACAGGAGCAATCAGCCCCAGCATTTT. The chain couples TRBV12-3 or TRBV12-4 to TRBJ1-5, with 7 nucleotides matching TRBD1. The ends lost 6 bases at V and 1 base at J; junction bases unmatched: 6. CDR3 length: 15 residues.

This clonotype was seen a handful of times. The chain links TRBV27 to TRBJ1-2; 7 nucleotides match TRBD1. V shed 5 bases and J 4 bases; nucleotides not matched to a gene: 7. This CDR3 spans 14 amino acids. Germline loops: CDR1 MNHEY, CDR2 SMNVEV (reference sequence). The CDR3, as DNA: TGTGCCAGCAGTCCCAAGACAGGGATCTATGGCTACACCTTC. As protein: CASSPKTGIYGYTF.

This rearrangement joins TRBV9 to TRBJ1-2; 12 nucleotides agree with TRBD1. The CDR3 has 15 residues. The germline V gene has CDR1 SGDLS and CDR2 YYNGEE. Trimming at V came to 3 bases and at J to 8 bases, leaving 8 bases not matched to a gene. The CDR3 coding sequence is TGTGCCAGCAGCGCGGCCGGGACAGGGGGCGAGGGCTACACCTTC. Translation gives CASSAAGTGGEGYTF. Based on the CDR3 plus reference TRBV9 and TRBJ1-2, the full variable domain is DSGVTQTPKHLITATGQRVTLRCSPRSGDLSVYWYQQSLDQGLQFLIQYYNGEERAKGNILERFSAQQFPDLHSELNLSSLELGDSALYFCASSAAGTGGEGYTFGSGTRLTVV.

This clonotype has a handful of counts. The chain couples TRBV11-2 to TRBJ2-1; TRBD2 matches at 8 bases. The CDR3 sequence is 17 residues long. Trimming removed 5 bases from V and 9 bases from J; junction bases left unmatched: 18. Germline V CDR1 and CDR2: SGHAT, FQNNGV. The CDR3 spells CASSPSMAGGAVGEQFF. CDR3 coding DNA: TGTGCCAGCAGCCCTAGCATGGCGGGGGGAGCAGTGGGTGAGCAGTTCTTC.

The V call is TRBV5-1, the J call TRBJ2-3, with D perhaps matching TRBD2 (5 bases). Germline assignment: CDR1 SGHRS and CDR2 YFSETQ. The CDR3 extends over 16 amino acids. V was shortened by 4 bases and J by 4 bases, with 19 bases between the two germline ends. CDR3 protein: CASSQFSGVVADTQYF. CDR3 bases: TGCGCCAGCAGCCAATTCAGCGGAGTCGTGGCAGATACGCAGTATTTT.

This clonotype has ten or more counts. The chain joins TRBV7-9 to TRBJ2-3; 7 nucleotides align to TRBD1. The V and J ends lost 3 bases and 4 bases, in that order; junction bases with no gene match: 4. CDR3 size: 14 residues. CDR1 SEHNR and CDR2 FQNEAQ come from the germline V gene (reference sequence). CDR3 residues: CASSFTGASDTQYF. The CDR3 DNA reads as TGTGCCAGCAGCTTCACAGGGGCATCAGATACGCAGTATTTT.

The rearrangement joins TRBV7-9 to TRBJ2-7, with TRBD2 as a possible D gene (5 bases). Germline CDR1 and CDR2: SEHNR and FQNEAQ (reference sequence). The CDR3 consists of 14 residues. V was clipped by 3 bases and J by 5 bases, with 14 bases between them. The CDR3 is CASSFGVSGHEQYF. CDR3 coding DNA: TGTGCCAGCAGCTTCGGGGTATCCGGCCACGAGCAGTACTTC. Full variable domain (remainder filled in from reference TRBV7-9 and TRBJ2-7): DTGVSQNPRHKITKRGQNVTFRCDPISEHNRLYWYRQTLGQGPEFLTYFQNEAQLEKSRLLSDRFSAERPKGSFSTLEIQRTEQGDSAMYLCASSFGVSGHEQYFGPGTRLTVT.